The 9 T cell receptor beta chains in this list originate from one sample, sequenced in a study of blood T cell repertoires in COVID-19. Sequencing was performed with immunoSEQ multiplex PCR; in TCRdb, only in-frame clones are kept and a portion is missing. The data show about 240,000 clones, approximately 87% seen once. The sequenced material came from peripheral blood. The receptors stem from a man aged 60 to 69 with acute or convalescent COVID-19.

J is TRBJ2-1 and V is TRBV27; TRBD2 is a possible D gene (5 bases). The length of the CDR3 is 15 residues. Trimming shortened V by 6 bases and J by 7 bases, and 19 bases separated the two germline ends. The V gene's germline CDR1 is MNHEY and CDR2 SMNVEV (reference sequence). The DNA of the CDR3 is TGTGCCAGCAGGGAGGTTACGCTAGATCGTAATGAGCAGTTCTTC. Translated, it gives CASREVTLDRNEQFF.

This rearrangement joins TRBV7-3 to TRBJ2-4; perhaps TRBD1 as D (5 bases). In germline, CDR1 is SGHTA, CDR2 FQGTGA. Between the trimmed V and J ends, which lost 5 bases and 5 bases, there was a span of 10 bases. CDR3 length equals 13 residues. The CDR3 loop reads CASSADRENIQYF. For the CDR3, the DNA is TGTGCCAGCAGCGCAGACAGAGAAAACATTCAGTACTTC.

The chain recombines TRBV5-1 with TRBJ2-1, with 13 nucleotides matching TRBD2. Germline V gives CDR1 SGHRS, CDR2 YFSETQ. This CDR3 is 14 amino acids long. J was trimmed by 8 bases and V by 5 bases; bases with no gene match: 4. In DNA, the CDR3 is TGCGCCAGCAGTCGGACTAGCGGGAGTTATGAGCAGTTCTTC. Protein sequence: CASSRTSGSYEQFF. Looking up the rest from reference TRBV5-1 and TRBJ2-1 gives the full variable domain: KAGVTQTPRYLIKTRGQQVTLSCSPISGHRSVSWYQQTPGQGLQFLFEYFSETQRNKGNFPGRFSGRQFSNSRSEMNVSTLELGDSALYLCASSRTSGSYEQFFGPGTRLTVL.

This chain joins TRBV10-3 and TRBJ1-1; no clear D gene. The CDR3 spans 15 residues. The germline V gene encodes CDR1 ENHRY and CDR2 SYGVKD. The germline V and J ends were trimmed by 0 bases and 5 bases, with 13 bases remaining between them. The CDR3 sequence: CAISESAGLQTEAFF. Here the CDR3 DNA reads TGTGCCATCAGTGAGTCCGCCGGACTACAGACTGAAGCTTTCTTT.

This chain connects TRBV6-2 or TRBV6-3 to TRBJ1-2; the D gene is possibly TRBD1 (5 bases). The CDR3 consists of 13 residues. V lost 5 bases to trimming and J lost 4 bases, with 11 bases between them. CDR1 and CDR2 (germline): MNHEY, SVGEGT. The CDR3 nucleotides read TGTGCCAGCAGTGAGGTGGGGGGCTATGGCTACACCTTC. Its translation is CASSEVGGYGYTF.

The gene calls are TRBV5-5 and TRBJ1-2, with D possibly being TRBD1 (6 bases). Trimming removed 3 bases from V and 0 bases from J, with 18 bases in between. Germline-derived CDR1 and CDR2 are SGHKS and YYEKEE (reference sequence). The CDR3 spans 17 residues. This CDR3 is CASSSRGTGLSNYGYTF. The CDR3, as DNA: TGTGCCAGCAGCTCGAGAGGCACAGGGCTCTCTAACTATGGCTACACCTTC.

In nucleotides, the CDR3 is TGTGCCAGCAGCTTGCAAGGGACAGGGGCCGGTGGTGAAAAACTGTTTTTT. Translation gives CASSLQGTGAGGEKLFF. V usage is TRBV5-6 and J usage is TRBJ1-4; TRBD1 agrees at 10 bases. This CDR3 is 17 amino acids long. The germline V gene encodes CDR1 SGHDT and CDR2 YYEEEE. V trimming: 1 base; J trimming: 7 bases; junction bases outside the gene matches: 10.

The CDR3 DNA follows: TGTGCCAGCACTAGGAGACCTTCGGATACGCAGTATTTT. It yields the protein CASTRRPSDTQYF. The rearrangement uses TRBV6-5 and TRBJ2-3; D is unresolved. Trimming removed 7 bases from V and 6 bases from J, with 14 bases in between. Germline V gene lookup returns CDR1 MNHEY and CDR2 SVGAGI. CDR3 size: 13 residues.

The chain joins TRBV28 to TRBJ2-1, with unresolved D. V dropped 4 bases and J dropped 0 bases, with 10 bases sitting between them. The CDR3 loop spans 15 amino acids. Germline CDR1 is MDHEN and CDR2 is SYDVKM. CDR3 region: CASSYAVGSYNEQFF. The CDR3 bases are TGTGCCAGCAGTTACGCCGTCGGCTCCTACAATGAGCAGTTCTTC.